The present entry profiles one T cell receptor beta chain with its context. Its antigen is unknown. One junction end disagrees with the germline gene, perhaps due to a read error. A modified ARM-PCR protocol with three rounds of nested PCR amplified TCRbeta. TCRdb re-derived calls from the multiplex PCR reads in MiXCR, one entry per CDR3 protein. The sample lists 50,000 or so distinct CDR3 sequences; just under 75% were seen once. This record comes from a study of tumor and adjacent non-tumor tissue in lung cancer. At the level of the study: Histology: around twelve adenocarcinoma, 2 squamous cell carcinoma, 1 small cell lung cancer. Patients were aged about 30 to 76, 10 men and about 5 women, stage I to III.

Study-wide findings and caveats: Tumor repertoires had a smaller top 100 clone share than normal lung.

No cell sorting was done before RNA was extracted from the tissue. This non-tumor lung sample came from over 3 cm beyond the tumor edge. Newly diagnosed lung cancer patients had thoracic surgery in China, August–late 2014, without prior chemotherapy. The TCR comes from a woman aged 60-70 years with non-small cell lung cancer. The source material was distant non-tumor lung tissue.

CDR3 loop: CASSYSRGGGDQPQHF. The CDR3, as DNA: TGTGCAAGCAGTTACTCGCGAGGGGGGGGAGATCAGCCCCAGCATTTT. The gene calls are TRBV6-2 or TRBV6-3 and TRBJ1-5; maybe TRBD1 (6 bases). CDR1 and CDR2 from the germline V gene are MNHEY and SVGEGT. The CDR3 covers 16 residues.